Sequencing of this TCR beta chain was carried out in a study of OX40 agonist ivuxolimab in advanced cancers. Looking at the study overall: The mean age was roughly 60 years, ranging from 23 to 79, with under 90% of participants male. Findings and caveats of the study: Among patients with partial responses at 0.1-3.0 mg/kg, clonal expansion was among the lowest.

Germline loops: CDR1 LGHNT, CDR2 FRNRAP. This CDR3 spans 13 amino acids. The V end was cut by 3 bases, the J end by 2 bases, with 7 bases between. In this sample, this clone turned up once. Antigen specificity is unknown. The assay was immunoSEQ multiplex PCR, and TCRdb's table has in-frame clones only and misses some. The data hold around 76,000 clones, with around 94% observed a single time. The source of this sequence is an adult with an advanced solid tumor such as melanoma, head and neck, liver or kidney cancer. Sequenced here: CD4+ or CD8+ T cells sorted from blood, sampled in a trial of the OX40 agonist ivuxolimab. This chain connects TRBV12-5 to TRBJ1-1, with D unclear. The CDR3 protein is CASGFGFNTEAFF. CDR3 bases: TGTGCTAGTGGTTTTGGGTTTAACACTGAAGCTTTCTTT.